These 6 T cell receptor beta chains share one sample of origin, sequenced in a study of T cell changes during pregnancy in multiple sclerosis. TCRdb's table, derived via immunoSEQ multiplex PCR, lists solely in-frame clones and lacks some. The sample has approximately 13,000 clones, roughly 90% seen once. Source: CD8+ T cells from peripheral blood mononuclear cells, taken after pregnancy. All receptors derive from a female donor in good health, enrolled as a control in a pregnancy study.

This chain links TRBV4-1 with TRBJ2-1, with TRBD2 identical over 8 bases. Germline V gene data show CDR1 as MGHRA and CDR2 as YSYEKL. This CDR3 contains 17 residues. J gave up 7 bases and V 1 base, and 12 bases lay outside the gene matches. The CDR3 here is CASSQAISGGAGNEQFF. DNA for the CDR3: TGCGCCAGCAGCCAAGCTATCTCGGGGGGGGCAGGGAATGAGCAGTTCTTC.

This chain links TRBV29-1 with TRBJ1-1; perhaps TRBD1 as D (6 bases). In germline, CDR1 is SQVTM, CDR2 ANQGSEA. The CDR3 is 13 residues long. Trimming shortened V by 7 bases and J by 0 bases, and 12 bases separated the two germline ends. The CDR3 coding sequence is TGCAGCGGAGGACAGAGTATGAACACTGAAGCTTTCTTT. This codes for CSGGQSMNTEAFF.

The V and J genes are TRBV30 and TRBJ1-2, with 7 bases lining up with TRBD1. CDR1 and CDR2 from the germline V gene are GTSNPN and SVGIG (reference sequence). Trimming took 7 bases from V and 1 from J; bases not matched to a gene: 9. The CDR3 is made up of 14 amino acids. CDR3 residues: CALLQTGSNYGYTF. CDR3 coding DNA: TGTGCCTTGCTCCAGACAGGGAGTAACTATGGCTACACCTTC.

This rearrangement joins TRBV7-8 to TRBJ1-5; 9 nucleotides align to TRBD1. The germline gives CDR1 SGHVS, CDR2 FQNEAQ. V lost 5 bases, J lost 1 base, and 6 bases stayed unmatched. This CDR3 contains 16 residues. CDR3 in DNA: TGTGCCAGCAGCCCAGGGACAGGGTTGAGCAATCAGCCCCAGCATTTT. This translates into CASSPGTGLSNQPQHF. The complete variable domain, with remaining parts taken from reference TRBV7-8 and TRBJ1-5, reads GAGVSQSPRYKVAKRGQDVALRCDPISGHVSLFWYQQALGQGPEFLTYFQNEAQLDKSGLPSDRFFAERPEGSVSTLKIQRTQQEDSAVYLCASSPGTGLSNQPQHFGDGTRLSIL.

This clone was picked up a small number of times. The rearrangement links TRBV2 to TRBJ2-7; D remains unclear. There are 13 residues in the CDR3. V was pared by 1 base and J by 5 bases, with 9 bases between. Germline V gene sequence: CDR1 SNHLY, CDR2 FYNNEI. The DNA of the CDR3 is TGTGCCAGCAGTGAAGGGTCGGAGAACGAGCAGTACTTC. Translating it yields CASSEGSENEQYF.

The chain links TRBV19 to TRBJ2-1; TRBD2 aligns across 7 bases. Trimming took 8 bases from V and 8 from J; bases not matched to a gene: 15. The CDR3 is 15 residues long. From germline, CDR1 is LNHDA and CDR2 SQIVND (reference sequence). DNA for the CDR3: TGTGCCAGTGCGCTTCTGGGGGGAGGGCCCCATGAGCAGTTCTTC. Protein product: CASALLGGGPHEQFF.